This paragraph covers one T cell receptor beta chain sequence. The antigen is not known. V shed 4 bases, J shed 3 bases, and the junction held 10 bases outside the gene matches. CDR3 length equals 18 residues. CDR1 and CDR2 (germline): LNHDA, SQIVND (reference sequence). The sample is drawn from a study of identical twins. TCRdb analysed the 5' RACE reads with MiXCR anew, one entry per CDR3 protein. The sample holds 300,000 to 350,000 distinct CDR3 sequences, roughly an eighth seen once. General study results and limits: Shared out-of-frame alpha sequences (those common to twins) showed excess low generation probability. Interpretation of the results relied on cross-sectional statistical analysis and not on following the same donors. It was out-of-frame TCR alpha sharing in monozygotic twins that models underestimated.

This same sample was also part of a study on yellow fever vaccine responses in identical twins.

This TCR derives from a woman in her late teens or twenties in good health. Sequencing input: CD8+ T cells sorted from blood. The chain is built from TRBV19 and TRBJ2-1, with TRBD2 matching over 12 bases. CDR3 protein: CASSTLTSGGSLYNEQFF. Here the CDR3 DNA reads TGTGCCAGTAGTACACTGACTAGCGGGGGATCTCTCTACAATGAGCAGTTCTTC.